The TCR beta chain described here comes from a study of shared clonotypes between healthy human individuals. Germline CDR1 SGHVS, CDR2 FQNEAQ. Trimming removed 5 bases from V and 6 bases from J, with 17 bases in between. The CDR3 covers 15 residues. CD8 cells classed as naive were CD45RO-negative and positively selected for CCR7, excluding terminally differentiated effector memory CD45RA+ cells. TCRdb's copy holds only in-frame clones and misses some; the assay was immunoSEQ multiplex PCR. There are about 590,000 clones in the sample; roughly 95% occur only once, and about 0.11% lies in the top ten. V and J are TRBV7-8 and TRBJ2-1; D remains unclear. The specimen sequenced was naive CD8+ T cells sorted from blood. This sequence originates from a woman in her thirties in good health. CDR3: CASSRTSDFRNEQFF. The DNA for the CDR3 is TGTGCCAGCAGCCGAACTTCTGACTTTCGCAATGAGCAGTTCTTC.